This passage covers 6 T cell receptor beta chains from one sample sequenced in a study of blood T cell repertoires in COVID-19. Only in-frame clones appear in the TCRdb table, and some are missing; sequencing was by immunoSEQ multiplex PCR. The table shows about 310,000 clones, with around nine tenths occurring only once. The sequenced material came from PBMCs or T cells enriched from blood (not recorded which). Receptors originate from a woman aged 30 to 39 who had recovered from COVID-19.

This chain joins TRBV10-3 and TRBJ2-3; TRBD2 agrees at 7 bases. This CDR3 is built from 16 residues. With V trimmed by 6 bases and J by 3 bases, 12 bases remained unmatched. CDR1 is ENHRY and CDR2 is SYGVKD in the germline V gene. For the CDR3, the DNA is TGTGCCATCAGGGGGGATGACGCGGGAGCGACAGATACGCAGTATTTT. It yields the protein CAIRGDDAGATDTQYF.

V usage is TRBV21-1 and J usage is TRBJ1-5; the DNA was not used to check the table's D call, TRBD1. TRBV21-1 is classified as a pseudogene. The CDR3 consists of 23 residues. The CDR3 nucleotides are TGTGCCAGAACCGGGACAGGGGTTTTTCTTGGCTGCCAAGTGGAATCTAGCAATCAGCCCCAGCATTTT. This sequence encodes CARTGTGVFLGCQVESSNQPQHF.

This rearrangement joins TRBV7-6 to TRBJ2-7, with 9 bases matching TRBD2. The ends lost 3 bases at V and 5 bases at J; junction bases unmatched: 11. Germline assignment: CDR1 SGHVS and CDR2 FNYEAQ. This CDR3 is 16 amino acids long. DNA for the CDR3: TGTGCCAGCAGCTTGTTAGCGGGAGTCGGAGGGAACGAGCAGTACTTC. It yields the protein CASSLLAGVGGNEQYF.

This clone has a single count. V and J are TRBV19 and TRBJ1-2, with TRBD1 identical over 9 bases. Trimming at V came to 4 bases and at J to 5 bases, leaving 5 bases not matched to a gene. CDR3 length equals 14 residues. In germline, CDR1 is LNHDA, CDR2 SQIVND (reference sequence). In nucleotides, the CDR3 is TGTGCCAGTAGTACTCCGGGGACAGGGTATGGCTACACCTTC. Translation: CASSTPGTGYGYTF.

The chain combines TRBV6-1 with TRBJ2-7; tentatively, D is TRBD2 (5 bases). The V and J ends lost 1 base and 4 bases respectively, with 11 bases between them. The CDR3 extends over 14 amino acids. CDR1 and CDR2 (germline): MNHNS, SASEGT. CDR3 sequence (DNA): TGTGCCAGCAGTGAAGACCCCAGAGGGTACGAGCAGTACTTC. Residues: CASSEDPRGYEQYF.

CDR3 DNA sequence: TGTGCCAGCAGCTTCTCGGTTTCTAGCGGGATCACAGATACGCAGTATTTT. Protein: CASSFSVSSGITDTQYF. This rearrangement joins TRBV5-4 to TRBJ2-3; 9 nucleotides line up with TRBD2. The ends lost 2 bases at V and 2 bases at J; junction bases unmatched: 9. This CDR3 comprises 17 residues. In germline, CDR1 is SGHNT, CDR2 YYREEE (reference sequence).